The text below deals with one T cell receptor beta chain. Its antigen is currently unknown. Per the germline V gene, CDR1 is MNHNS and CDR2 is SASEGT. The CDR3 is 15 amino acids. This entry comes from a study of monozygotic twins with inflammatory bowel disease. General study findings and limits: Especially with disease activity, IBD patients had fewer clonotypes in common with others than healthy twins did.

The team made cDNA by running eight separate reactions for each sample. Each UMI harboured a 6-nucleotide sample barcode and was appended via template switching. TCRdb reprocessed the 5' RACE reads; each CDR3 protein has one entry and no DNA is given. Here the sample table reports about 300,000 distinct CDR3 sequences. This chain joins TRBV6-1 and TRBJ2-7; TCRdb reports TRBD2, a call that lacks DNA to check it against. The sample comprised blood. The clonotype was recovered from a human donor with ulcerative colitis or Crohn's disease, or a healthy co-twin of an affected twin (not recorded which). CDR3 residues: CASIVIWGGSYEQYF.